The rows below give T cell receptor beta chains drawn from one sample of a study of shared clonotypes between healthy human individuals. TCRdb keeps only in-frame clones here, not all; method: immunoSEQ multiplex PCR. The sample holds hundreds of thousands of clones, almost 97% seen once. The sample consisted of naive CD4+ T cells sorted from blood. All receptors derive from a woman aged 25 to 39 in good health. The conserved cysteine and the conserved F or W are not part of the CDR3 here. The order of the fields is J gene, V gene, CDR3 length, CDR3 protein.

TRBJ1-6 TRBV6-6 10 ASSLSRRLLH
TRBJ2-3 TRBV19 11 ASSMIKGDTQY
TRBJ1-1 TRBV14 12 ASSTTGGWTEAF
TRBJ1-5 TRBV28 13 ASLPGTGAILPQH
TRBJ2-5 TRBV20-1 9 SARNQETQY
- TRBV5-4 15 ATRHSPGTQVLYEQY
TRBJ1-5 TRBV28 11 ASSKGAVQPQH
TRBJ2-3 TRBV7-3 14 ASSSGLAGGSDTQY
TRBJ1-4 TRBV28 10 ASSFLNEKLF
TRBJ1-1 TRBV9 11 ASSPKQNTEAF
TRBJ1-5 TRBV19 11 ASSIKGHQPQH
TRBJ2-2 TRBV12-5 11 ASGGSPTGELF
TRBJ2-3 TRBV19 12 ASSLASYTDTQY
TRBJ2-3 TRBV13 15 ASSPAPGQGTTDTQY
TRBJ1-2 TRBV21-1 9 ASSRQDGYT
TRBJ2-1 TRBV10-3 10 AISESYNEQF
TRBJ2-7 TRBV10-3 15 AIRSTGREREFNEQY
TRBJ2-7 TRBV18 12 ASSPPGLSYEQY
TRBJ2-7 TRBV20-1 9 SASGRYEQY
TRBJ2-2 TRBV4-1 11 ASSRVGTGELF
TRBJ1-5 TRBV6-6 14 ASSYVVIDSNQPQH
TRBJ1-3 TRBV7-9 11 ASSLLSGNTIY
TRBJ2-3 TRBV5-1 13 ASSPRRRETDTQY
TRBJ2-1 TRBV9 14 ASSVGQRRAYNEQF
TRBJ2-7 TRBV28 11 ASKESRAYEQY
TRBJ2-7 TRBV18 12 ASSPRDRSYEQY
TRBJ2-7 TRBV28 13 ASRPTSGRVYEQY
TRBJ2-2 TRBV18 14 ASSPTSDPDTGELF
TRBJ2-5 TRBV28 14 ASRIKLRGAGETQY
TRBJ1-1 TRBV28 11 ASSPWGQGEAF
TRBJ2-3 TRBV13 14 ASSLASGQFTDTQY
TRBJ2-1 TRBV2 12 ASRRGWTYNEQF
TRBJ2-3 TRBV28 16 ASSSGQGLPSSTDTQY
TRBJ1-2 TRBV7-9 12 ASSSRVGRYGYT
TRBJ2-5 TRBV11-2 15 ASSLGKAGILQETQY
TRBJ1-6 TRBV15 12 ATSRGQGNSPLH
TRBJ2-5 TRBV28 13 ASSLFRGTRETQY